This T cell receptor delta chain was retrieved from a study of Vδ1+ human thymocytes. Study-level results: Highly polyclonal TRG and TRD repertoires with Gaussian CDR3 length distributions appeared in thymus. Bulk data may be misread because of unexpected Vdelta2 sequences. Unlike peripheral blood Vdelta1+ controls, thymic delta-chain sequences included roughly 22% Vdelta2 and few Vdelta3.

Sequences come from RNA converted to cDNA by reverse transcription. CDR3 amplicons came from multiplex PCR with pooled V-gene forward and constant-region reverse primers. TCRdb re-called the multiplex PCR reads via CATT. The data show about 54,000 delta-chain clones, less than 20% seen once. Looked up from germline, CDR1 is TSWWSYY and CDR2 is QGS. V dropped 4 bases and J dropped 2 bases, with 32 bases sitting between them. The CDR3 totals 21 residues. Between roughly 96% and 99.6% of sorted thymocytes were Vdelta1+. Comments on this clone: Its specificity is not known.

The sequencing sample was made of Vdelta1+ gamma-delta thymocytes from the thymus. Subset denoted: FACS-sorted CD3+ TCRalphabeta- TCRVdelta1+ TCRVdelta2- thymocytes. The chain uses TRDV1 and TRDJ1; a possible D gene is TRDD2 (9 bases). The TCR comes from a boy under three years old who had congenital heart surgery. The DNA for the CDR3 is TGTGCTCTTGGGGCCGGGCCTTCCTACCTTTCTGGGGGAAAGTCGACCGATAAACTCATCTTT. Protein: CALGAGPSYLSGGKSTDKLIF.